These 26 T cell receptor beta chains share one sample of origin, sequenced in a study of cytomegalovirus exposure and HLA in healthy donors (dated by TCRdb to 2015 to 2018). Receptor libraries were prepared by the immunoSEQ multiplex PCR assay. For the multiplex PCR, a mixture combining 60 forward primers for TCR Vbeta segments and 13 reverse primers for TCR Jbeta segments was used. TCRdb stores this immuneACCESS table with in-frame sequences only. Part of the clones is absent; in the studies checked, under half of the shortfall reflects unresolved V genes, and no reason is known for the rest. The sample data list roughly 200,000 clones, and 9.5% of these were observed just once. Of the sample, over 1% falls within the top ten clones. Sequenced material: PBMCs. The receptors here all came from a woman between 25 and 40 years old in good health and CMV-seropositive.

This sequence joins TRBV9 and TRBJ1-2, with D maybe TRBD1 (5 bases). Looked up from germline, CDR1 is SGDLS and CDR2 is YYNGEE. V lost 2 bases, J lost 4 bases, and 18 bases lay in between. The CDR3 consists of 16 residues. CDR3 region: CASSVARTSTFYGYTF. The CDR3, as DNA: TGTGCCAGCAGCGTGGCAAGGACATCAACTTTCTATGGCTACACCTTC. The entire variable domain, with the rest obtained from reference TRBV9 and TRBJ1-2, is as follows: DSGVTQTPKHLITATGQRVTLRCSPRSGDLSVYWYQQSLDQGLQFLIQYYNGEERAKGNILERFSAQQFPDLHSELNLSSLELGDSALYFCASSVARTSTFYGYTFGSGTRLTVV.

Remarks on this clone: A read error may account for a junction end that differs from germline. The CDR3 loop reads CASSGRVANAGELFF. Here the CDR3 DNA reads TGTGCCAGCAGCGGCAGGGTTGCGAACGCCGGGGAGCTGTTTTTT. This sequence joins TRBV5-6 and TRBJ2-2; a weak D match, TRBD1 (5 bases). Germline-derived CDR1 and CDR2 are SGHDT and YYEEEE. The CDR3 has 15 residues.

The chain has TRBV19 and TRBJ2-5, with 7 positions matching TRBD1. The V segment lost 4 bases and the J segment 3 bases; nucleotides outside the gene matches: 5. The CDR3 runs to 14 residues. Germline CDR1 is LNHDA and CDR2 is SQIVND (reference sequence). CDR3 sequence (DNA): TGTGCCAGTAGTACCTTGGACAGGAAAGAGACCCAGTACTTC. Its protein product is CASSTLDRKETQYF.

This clone was recorded a few times. This chain links TRBV5-4 with TRBJ1-4; 8 nucleotides agree with TRBD1. From germline, CDR1 is SGHNT and CDR2 YYREEE (reference sequence). The V segment lost 3 bases and the J segment 8 bases; nucleotides outside the gene matches: 6. The CDR3 loop spans 14 amino acids. CDR3 in amino acids: CASSSQGGLEKLFF. The CDR3 region has the DNA TGTGCCAGCAGCTCACAGGGGGGACTCGAAAAACTGTTTTTT.

The chain has TRBV5-1 and TRBJ2-1, with D hard to call. The CDR3 consists of 15 residues. The germline CDR1 and CDR2 sequences are SGHRS and YFSETQ. Trimming removed 3 bases from V and 1 base from J, with 11 bases in between. For the CDR3, the DNA is TGCGCCAGCAGCTCCGGAGTAAAATCCTACAATGAGCAGTTCTTC. Translation: CASSSGVKSYNEQFF.

A note on this clone: An end of the junction differs from the germline gene, which may be a read error. The J gene is TRBJ1-2, the V gene TRBV4-1; TRBD1 agrees at 10 bases. Germline V gene sequence: CDR1 MGHRA, CDR2 YSYEKL. CDR3 size: 15 residues. The CDR3 sequence is CASSQAGTGDYGYPF. The CDR3 region has the DNA TGCGCCAGCAGCCAGGCCGGGACAGGGGACTATGGCTACCCCTTC.

V usage is TRBV7-9 and J usage is TRBJ2-7, with 11 bases lining up with TRBD2. The CDR3 is 13 amino acids. V gave up 5 bases and J gave up 6 bases; unmatched junction bases: 3. CDR1 and CDR2 (germline): SEHNR, FQNEAQ (reference sequence). Here the CDR3 DNA reads TGTGCCAGCAGCCAGGGACTAGCGGTCGAGCAGTACTTC. Protein: CASSQGLAVEQYF.

This sequence joins TRBV7-9 and TRBJ2-3; TRBD2 is a possible D gene (5 bases). The CDR3 sequence is 13 residues long. The germline V gene encodes CDR1 SEHNR and CDR2 FQNEAQ (reference sequence). V was cut by 5 bases and J by 3 bases, with 9 bases left in between. Here the CDR3 reads CASSHRETDTQYF. The CDR3, as DNA: TGTGCCAGCAGCCACCGGGAAACAGATACGCAGTATTTT. The whole variable domain, filled in from reference TRBV7-9 and TRBJ2-3, reads DTGVSQNPRHKITKRGQNVTFRCDPISEHNRLYWYRQTLGQGPEFLTYFQNEAQLEKSRLLSDRFSAERPKGSFSTLEIQRTEQGDSAMYLCASSHRETDTQYFGPGTRLTVL.

This clone came up a few times. CDR3 protein: CASGRAGGDYEQYF. CDR3 DNA sequence: TGCGCCAGTGGCCGGGCGGGAGGAGACTACGAGCAGTACTTC. The chain uses TRBV5-1 and TRBJ2-7; 8 bases are shared with TRBD2. This CDR3 has 14 amino acids. Trimming took 8 bases from V and 3 from J; bases not matched to a gene: 10. Looked up from germline, CDR1 is SGHRS and CDR2 is YFSETQ.

This clone was counted a few times. V usage is TRBV7-2 and J usage is TRBJ2-7; 9 bases are a match to TRBD2. With V trimmed by 4 bases and J by 0 bases, 4 bases remained unmatched. Germline assignment: CDR1 SGHTA and CDR2 FQGNSA. This CDR3 comprises 15 residues. In nucleotides, the CDR3 is TGTGCCAGCAGCTCGAGACTAGCGGCCTCCTACGAGCAGTACTTC. Translated: CASSSRLAASYEQYF.

V and J are TRBV10-3 and TRBJ2-7, with D tentatively TRBD2 (6 bases). The CDR3 covers 11 residues. CDR1 is ENHRY and CDR2 is SYGVKD in the germline V gene. V gave up 8 bases and J gave up 8 bases, with 13 bases separating them. CDR3 DNA: TGTGCCATCGATGCGGGAACGAAGCAGTACTTC. Its protein is CAIDAGTKQYF.

This clone was counted between two and nine times. The chain combines TRBV5-1 with TRBJ2-2; 9 bases agree with TRBD1. Germline assignment: CDR1 SGHRS and CDR2 YFSETQ. This CDR3 has 16 residues. J lost 3 bases, V lost 1 base, and 4 bases had no gene match. CDR3 DNA sequence: TGCGCCAGCAGCTTGTCCTGGACAGGGGACACCGGGGAGCTGTTTTTT. As protein: CASSLSWTGDTGELFF.

As for this clone: The sample holds other DNA sequences that translate to the same CDR3. This sequence joins TRBV5-1 and TRBJ2-5, with 10 positions matching TRBD2. Trimming removed 3 bases from V and 1 base from J; junction bases left unmatched: 9. The CDR3 runs to 17 residues. Germline V gene lookup returns CDR1 SGHRS and CDR2 YFSETQ. CDR3 DNA: TGCGCCAGCAGCTCCGGGACTAGCGCATGGATCCAAGAGACCCAGTACTTC. The encoded protein is CASSSGTSAWIQETQYF.

The V gene is TRBV5-5, the J gene TRBJ1-5, with D perhaps matching TRBD1 (5 bases). The germline gives CDR1 SGHKS, CDR2 YYEKEE (reference sequence). The CDR3 is 17 amino acids. Trimming pared 1 base from V and 5 bases from J, leaving 19 bases between. The chain's CDR3 is CASSLRAGTRGYQPQHF. The CDR3 region has the DNA TGTGCCAGCAGCTTGAGGGCCGGGACTCGAGGGTATCAGCCCCAGCATTTT.

V and J are TRBV9 and TRBJ2-7; 11 bases line up with TRBD2. The CDR3 totals 15 residues. V trimming: 2 bases; J trimming: 5 bases; junction bases outside the gene matches: 6. The germline V gene has CDR1 SGDLS and CDR2 YYNGEE. In DNA form, the CDR3 reads TGTGCCAGCAGCGTTCTAGCGGGAGGCCCGGACGAGCAGTACTTC. Protein sequence: CASSVLAGGPDEQYF.

In its sample, this clone was seen a few times. The gene calls are TRBV9 and TRBJ2-7, with TRBD1 identical over 7 bases. The length of the CDR3 is 12 residues. The trim removed 4 bases at V and 10 bases at J, leaving 8 bases unmatched. Germline assignment: CDR1 SGDLS and CDR2 YYNGEE. CDR3 loop: CASSSRQGFQYF. The CDR3 DNA follows: TGTGCCAGCAGCTCCAGACAGGGCTTCCAGTACTTC.

The chain employs TRBV19 and TRBJ1-1; possibly TRBD1 for D (5 bases). This CDR3 contains 13 residues. From germline, CDR1 is LNHDA and CDR2 SQIVND (reference sequence). V lost 4 bases to trimming and J lost 1 base, with 7 bases between them. The DNA for the CDR3 is TGTGCCAGTAGTACAGGGTCGAACACTGAAGCTTTCTTT. It is translated as CASSTGSNTEAFF.

In this sample, this clone turned up many times. The chain links TRBV9 to TRBJ2-2; maybe TRBD1 (6 bases). V lost 0 bases and J 5 bases, leaving 14 bases between the germline ends. This CDR3 has 16 residues. CDR1 SGDLS and CDR2 YYNGEE come from the germline V gene. The CDR3 region is CASSVGVGAETGELFF. The CDR3 DNA sequence: TGTGCCAGCAGCGTAGGGGTGGGGGCCGAAACCGGGGAGCTGTTTTTT. The variable domain in full, with the rest retrieved from reference TRBV9 and TRBJ2-2, is DSGVTQTPKHLITATGQRVTLRCSPRSGDLSVYWYQQSLDQGLQFLIQYYNGEERAKGNILERFSAQQFPDLHSELNLSSLELGDSALYFCASSVGVGAETGELFFGEGSRLTVL.

This chain joins TRBV6-5 and TRBJ1-4, with 12 bases aligning to TRBD1. The CDR3 contains 15 residues. Trimming cost V 4 bases and J 8 bases; bases outside gene matches: 5. Germline loops: CDR1 MNHEY, CDR2 SVGAGI. The CDR3, as DNA: TGTGCCAGCAGTTCAGCCGGGACAGGGGGCGAAAAACTGTTTTTT. Protein: CASSSAGTGGEKLFF.

The table lists this clone with a few counts. The rearrangement uses TRBV5-1 and TRBJ1-1; the match to TRBD1 covers 7 bases. The germline V gene has CDR1 SGHRS and CDR2 YFSETQ. Trimming removed 3 bases from V and 1 base from J; junction bases left unmatched: 3. The CDR3 is made up of 14 amino acids. CDR3: CASSSSGGNTEAFF. In nucleotides, the CDR3 is TGCGCCAGCAGCTCATCAGGGGGGAACACTGAAGCTTTCTTT.

In its sample, this clone was seen a few times. The V gene is TRBV5-1, the J gene TRBJ1-2, with D maybe TRBD1 (5 bases). The ends were cut back, 5 bases at V and 5 bases at J, with 10 bases in the middle. Germline CDR1 reads SGHRS; CDR2 reads YFSETQ. The CDR3 loop spans 12 amino acids. The CDR3 spells CASSPGGYGYTF. Written as DNA, the CDR3 is TGCGCCAGCAGTCCGGGGGGTTATGGCTACACCTTC.

The V gene is TRBV10-3, the J gene TRBJ2-4, with TRBD2 identical over 8 bases. CDR3 length: 13 amino acids. Germline-derived CDR1 and CDR2 are ENHRY and SYGVKD. Trimming at V came to 4 bases and at J to 8 bases, leaving 4 bases not matched to a gene. The CDR3 bases are TGTGCCATCAGTGTGCGGGAGGAGGACATTCAGTACTTC. As protein: CAISVREEDIQYF.

The V gene is TRBV5-6, the J gene TRBJ2-5; 9 positions agree with TRBD2. This CDR3 comprises 16 residues. Looked up from germline, CDR1 is SGHDT and CDR2 is YYEEEE. V gave up 3 bases and J gave up 5 bases; unmatched junction bases: 11. The CDR3 DNA is TGTGCCAGCAGCTCCTGGACTAACGCGGGAGGGGAGACCCAGTACTTC. This codes for CASSSWTNAGGETQYF.

There are a few counts of this clone. The V gene is TRBV6-1, the J gene TRBJ2-1; D remains ambiguous. The CDR3 sequence is 13 residues long. With 2 bases removed from V and 6 bases from J, the gap between germline ends came to 8 bases. The germline V gene has CDR1 MNHNS and CDR2 SASEGT. This chain's CDR3 is CASSEQYINEQFF. In DNA form, the CDR3 reads TGTGCCAGCAGTGAACAGTATATCAATGAGCAGTTCTTC.

V gene TRBV2 combines with J gene TRBJ1-2; TRBD1 might be the D (6 bases). There are 17 residues in the CDR3. The germline gives CDR1 SNHLY, CDR2 FYNNEI. Deletions cut 2 bases from V and 7 bases from J, with 23 bases between. Here the CDR3 DNA reads TGTGCCAGCAGTGAAAGGGGGGGTAGCTCCGGGGTTACTGGCTACACCTTC. It codes for CASSERGGSSGVTGYTF.

In this sample, this clone turned up a few times. The chain employs TRBV6-1 and TRBJ2-1, with a tentative D call TRBD1 (5 bases). In germline, CDR1 is MNHNS, CDR2 SASEGT. Trimming took off 5 bases at V and 4 bases at J, with 9 bases between the two ends. This CDR3 has 13 residues. The DNA for the CDR3 is TGTGCCAGCAGTCGACAGCTTTACAATGAGCAGTTCTTC. This gives the protein CASSRQLYNEQFF.